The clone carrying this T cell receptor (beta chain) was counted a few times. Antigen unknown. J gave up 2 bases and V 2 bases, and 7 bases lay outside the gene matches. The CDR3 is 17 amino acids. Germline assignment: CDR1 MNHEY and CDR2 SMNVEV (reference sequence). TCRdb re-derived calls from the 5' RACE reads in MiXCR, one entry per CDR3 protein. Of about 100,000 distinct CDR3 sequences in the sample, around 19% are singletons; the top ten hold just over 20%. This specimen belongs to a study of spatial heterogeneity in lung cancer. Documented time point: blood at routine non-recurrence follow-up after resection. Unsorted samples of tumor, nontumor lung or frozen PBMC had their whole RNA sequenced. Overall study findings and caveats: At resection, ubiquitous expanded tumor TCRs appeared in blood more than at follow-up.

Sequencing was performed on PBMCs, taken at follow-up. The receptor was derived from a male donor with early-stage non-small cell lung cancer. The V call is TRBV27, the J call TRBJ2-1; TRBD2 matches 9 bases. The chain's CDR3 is CASSLRGRARAYNEQFF. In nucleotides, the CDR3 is TGTGCCAGCAGTTTACGCGGGAGGGCGAGGGCCTACAATGAGCAGTTCTTC.